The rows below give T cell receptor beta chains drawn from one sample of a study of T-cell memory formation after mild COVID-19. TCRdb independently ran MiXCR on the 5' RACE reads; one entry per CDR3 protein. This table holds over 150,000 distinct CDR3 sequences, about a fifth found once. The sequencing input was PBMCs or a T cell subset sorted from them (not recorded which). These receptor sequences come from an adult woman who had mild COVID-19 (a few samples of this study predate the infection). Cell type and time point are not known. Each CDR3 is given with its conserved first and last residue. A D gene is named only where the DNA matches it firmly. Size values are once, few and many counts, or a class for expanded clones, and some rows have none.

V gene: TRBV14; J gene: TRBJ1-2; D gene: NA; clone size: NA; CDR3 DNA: TGTGCCAGCAGCCAAGACAGGGCGTATGGCTACACCTTC; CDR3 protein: CASSQDRAYGYTF
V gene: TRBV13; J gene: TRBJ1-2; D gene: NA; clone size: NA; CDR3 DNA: TGTGCCAGCACCTTAGTGTACGGATTTGGCTATGGCTACACCTTC; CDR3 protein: CASTLVYGFGYGYTF
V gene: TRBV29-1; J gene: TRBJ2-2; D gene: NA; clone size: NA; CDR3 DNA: TGCAGCGCTGAACAGGGAGCCTCGAACACCGGGGAGCTGTTTTTT; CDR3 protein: CSAEQGASNTGELFF
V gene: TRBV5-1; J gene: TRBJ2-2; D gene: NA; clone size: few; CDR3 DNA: TGCGCCAGCAGCCCCACGAAGGGGCTAGGGACCGGGGAGCTGTTTTTT; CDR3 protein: CASSPTKGLGTGELFF
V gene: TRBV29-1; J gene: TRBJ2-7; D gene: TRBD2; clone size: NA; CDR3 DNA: TGCAGCGTACGACTAGCGGGAGGGTACGAGCAGTACTTC; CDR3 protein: CSVRLAGGYEQYF
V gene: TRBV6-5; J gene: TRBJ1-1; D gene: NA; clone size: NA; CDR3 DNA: TGTGCCAGCAGTTACTCAGGGATCACTGAAGCTTTCTTT; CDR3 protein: CASSYSGITEAFF
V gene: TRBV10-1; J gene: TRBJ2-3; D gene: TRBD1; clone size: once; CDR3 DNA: TGCGCCAGCAATCGGGACAGGGAGGTCGGCACAGATACGCAGTATTTT; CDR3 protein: CASNRDREVGTDTQYF
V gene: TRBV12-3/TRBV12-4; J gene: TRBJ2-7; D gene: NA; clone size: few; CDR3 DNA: TGTGCCAGCAGTTCGGAAATGGGGTACGAGCAGTACTTC; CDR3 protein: CASSSEMGYEQYF
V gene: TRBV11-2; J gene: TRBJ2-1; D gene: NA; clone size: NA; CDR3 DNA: TGTGCCAGCAGCACCCCCTTAGCGGTTACCTACAATGAGCAGTTCTTC; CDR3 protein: CASSTPLAVTYNEQFF
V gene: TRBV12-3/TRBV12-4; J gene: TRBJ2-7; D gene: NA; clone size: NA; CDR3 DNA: TGTGCCAGCAGTTTGGAGGGGGCGGACCACGAGCAGTACTTC; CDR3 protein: CASSLEGADHEQYF
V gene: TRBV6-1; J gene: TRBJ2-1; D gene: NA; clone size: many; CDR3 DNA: TGTGCCAGCAGTGAAGCAGGGGGAAACTACAATGAGCAGTTCTTC; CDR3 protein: CASSEAGGNYNEQFF
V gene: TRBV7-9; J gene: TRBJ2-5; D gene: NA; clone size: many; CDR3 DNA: TGTGCCAGCAGCTCGAGGGTTCAAGAGACCCAGTACTTC; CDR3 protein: CASSSRVQETQYF
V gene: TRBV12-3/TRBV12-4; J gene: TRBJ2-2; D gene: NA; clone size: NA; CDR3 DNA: TGTGCCAGCAGGGGGCCAGTGAACACCGGGGAGCTGTTTTTT; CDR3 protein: CASRGPVNTGELFF
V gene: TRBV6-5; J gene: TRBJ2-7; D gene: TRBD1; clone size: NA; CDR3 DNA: TGTGCCAGCAGTCCGGCGCCTGGACAGGGCTTAGAGCAGTACTTC; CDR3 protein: CASSPAPGQGLEQYF
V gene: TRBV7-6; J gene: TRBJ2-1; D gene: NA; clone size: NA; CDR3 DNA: TGTGCCAGCAGCTTAGCAGATGCGGTATCCTACAATGAGCAGTTCTTC; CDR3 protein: CASSLADAVSYNEQFF
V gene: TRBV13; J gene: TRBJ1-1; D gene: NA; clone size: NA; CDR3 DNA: TGTGCCAGCAGCTTCCCCAGGGGCTCTGAAGATTTCTTT; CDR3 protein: CASSFPRGSEDFF
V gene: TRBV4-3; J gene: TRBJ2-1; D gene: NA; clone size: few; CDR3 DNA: TGCGCCAGCAGCCAAGATCGGGTGGGGGACAATGAGCAGTTCTTC; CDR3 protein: CASSQDRVGDNEQFF
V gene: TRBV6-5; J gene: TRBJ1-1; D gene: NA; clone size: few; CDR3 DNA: TGTGCCAGCAGTTTCTCCCGGGACGGGAACACTGAAGCTTTCTTT; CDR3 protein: CASSFSRDGNTEAFF
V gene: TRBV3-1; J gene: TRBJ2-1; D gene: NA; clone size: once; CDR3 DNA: TGTGCCAGCAGCCAAGTGGGTGATAAATACAATGAGCAGTTCTTC; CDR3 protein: CASSQVGDKYNEQFF
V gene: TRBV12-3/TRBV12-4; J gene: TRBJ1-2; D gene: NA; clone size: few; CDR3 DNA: TGTGCCAGCAGTTTAGGGGTATTCAACTATGGCTACACCTTC; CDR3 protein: CASSLGVFNYGYTF
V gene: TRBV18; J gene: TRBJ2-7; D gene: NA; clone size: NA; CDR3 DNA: TGTGCCAGTATGGTCGGCCACGAGCAGTACTTC; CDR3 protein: CASMVGHEQYF
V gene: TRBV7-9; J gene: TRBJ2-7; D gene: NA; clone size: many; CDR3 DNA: TGTGCCAGCAGCTTAGGATTGGGGTCACCCTCCTACGAGCAGTACTTC; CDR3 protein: CASSLGLGSPSYEQYF
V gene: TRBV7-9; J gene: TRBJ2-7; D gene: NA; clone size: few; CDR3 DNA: TGTGCCAGCAGCTTAGAGTTTCCCGAGCAGTACTTC; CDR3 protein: CASSLEFPEQYF
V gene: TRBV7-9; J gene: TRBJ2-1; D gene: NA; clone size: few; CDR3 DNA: TGTGCCAGCAGCCCCGAATTTGACAATGAGCAGTTCTTC; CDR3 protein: CASSPEFDNEQFF
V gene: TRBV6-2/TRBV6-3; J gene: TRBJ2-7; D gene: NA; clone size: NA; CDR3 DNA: TGTGCCAGCAGTTACAAAGAGGAGGACTACGAGCAGTACTTC; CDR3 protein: CASSYKEEDYEQYF
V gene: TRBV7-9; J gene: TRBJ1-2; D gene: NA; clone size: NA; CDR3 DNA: TGTGCCAGCAGCTCCGGGACAAGGAATGGCTACACCTTC; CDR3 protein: CASSSGTRNGYTF
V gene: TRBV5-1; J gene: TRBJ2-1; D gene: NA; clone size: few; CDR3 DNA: TGCGCCAGCAGCAAGACTGACGGGTACTACAATGAGCAGTTCTTC; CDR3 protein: CASSKTDGYYNEQFF